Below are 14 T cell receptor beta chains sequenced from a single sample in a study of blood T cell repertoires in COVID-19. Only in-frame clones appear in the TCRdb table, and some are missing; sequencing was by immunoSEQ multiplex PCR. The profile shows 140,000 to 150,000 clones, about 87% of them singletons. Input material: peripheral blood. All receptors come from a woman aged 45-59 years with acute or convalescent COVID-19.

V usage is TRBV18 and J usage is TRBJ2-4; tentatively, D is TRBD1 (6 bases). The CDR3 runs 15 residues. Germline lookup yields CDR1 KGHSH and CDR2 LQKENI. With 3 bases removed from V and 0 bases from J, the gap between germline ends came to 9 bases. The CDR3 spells CASSPEQGAKNIQYF. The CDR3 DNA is TGTGCCAGCTCACCCGAACAGGGAGCCAAAAACATTCAGTACTTC.

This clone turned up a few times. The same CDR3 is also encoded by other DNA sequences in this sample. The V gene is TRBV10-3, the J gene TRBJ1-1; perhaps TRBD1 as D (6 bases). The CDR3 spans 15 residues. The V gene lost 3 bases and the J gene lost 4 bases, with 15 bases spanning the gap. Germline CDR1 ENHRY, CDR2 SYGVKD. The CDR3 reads CAISESEGGATEAFF. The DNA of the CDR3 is TGTGCCATCAGTGAATCGGAGGGGGGGGCCACTGAAGCTTTCTTT.

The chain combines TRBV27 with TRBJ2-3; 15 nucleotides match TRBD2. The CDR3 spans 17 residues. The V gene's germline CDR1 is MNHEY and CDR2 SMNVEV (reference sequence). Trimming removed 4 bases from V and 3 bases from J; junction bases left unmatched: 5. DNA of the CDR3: TGTGCCAGCAGTTATTCGGGACTAGCGGGAGGAACAGATACGCAGTATTTT. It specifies CASSYSGLAGGTDTQYF.

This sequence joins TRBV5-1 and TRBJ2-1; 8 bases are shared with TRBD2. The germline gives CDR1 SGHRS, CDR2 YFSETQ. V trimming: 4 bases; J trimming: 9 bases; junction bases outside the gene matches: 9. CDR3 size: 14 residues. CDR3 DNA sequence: TGCGCCAGCAGCCCCGGGACTAGTTTCAGTGAGCAGTTCTTC. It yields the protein CASSPGTSFSEQFF.

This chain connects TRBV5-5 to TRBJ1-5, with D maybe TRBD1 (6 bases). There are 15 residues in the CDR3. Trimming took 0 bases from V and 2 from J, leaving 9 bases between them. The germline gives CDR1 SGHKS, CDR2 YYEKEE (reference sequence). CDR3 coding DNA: TGTGCCAGCAGCTTGGGGCCAGGGGGCAATCAGCCCCAGCATTTT. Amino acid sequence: CASSLGPGGNQPQHF.

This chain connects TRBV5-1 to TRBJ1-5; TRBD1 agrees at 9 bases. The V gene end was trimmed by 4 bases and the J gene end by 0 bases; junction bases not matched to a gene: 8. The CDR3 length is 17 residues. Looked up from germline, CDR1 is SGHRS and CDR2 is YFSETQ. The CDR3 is CASSPQGAIDSNQPQHF. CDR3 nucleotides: TGCGCCAGCAGCCCACAGGGGGCCATTGATAGCAATCAGCCCCAGCATTTT.

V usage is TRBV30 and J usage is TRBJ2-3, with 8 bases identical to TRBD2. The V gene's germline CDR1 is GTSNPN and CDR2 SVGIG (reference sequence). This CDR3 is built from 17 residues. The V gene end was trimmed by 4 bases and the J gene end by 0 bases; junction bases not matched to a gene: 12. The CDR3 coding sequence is TGTGCCTGGATAAAAGCGGGAGAAATCCCTAGCACAGATACGCAGTATTTT. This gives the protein CAWIKAGEIPSTDTQYF.

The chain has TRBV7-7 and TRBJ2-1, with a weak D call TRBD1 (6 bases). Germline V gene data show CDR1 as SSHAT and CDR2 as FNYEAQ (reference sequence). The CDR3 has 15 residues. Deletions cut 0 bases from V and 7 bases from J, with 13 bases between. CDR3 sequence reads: CASSLAFQQGNEQFF. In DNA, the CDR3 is TGTGCCAGCAGCTTAGCTTTTCAACAGGGTAATGAGCAGTTCTTC.

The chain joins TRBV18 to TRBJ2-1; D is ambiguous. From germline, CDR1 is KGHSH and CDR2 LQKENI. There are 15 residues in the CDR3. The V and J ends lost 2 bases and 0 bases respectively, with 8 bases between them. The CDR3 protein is CASSPNPSSYNEQFF. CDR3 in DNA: TGTGCCAGCTCACCAAATCCGAGCTCCTACAATGAGCAGTTCTTC.

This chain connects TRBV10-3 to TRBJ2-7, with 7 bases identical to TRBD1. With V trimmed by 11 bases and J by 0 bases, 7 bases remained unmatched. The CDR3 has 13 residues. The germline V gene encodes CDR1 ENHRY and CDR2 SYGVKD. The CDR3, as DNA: TGTGCCCTTCGTCGGGACAGCTCCTACGAGCAGTACTTC. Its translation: CALRRDSSYEQYF.

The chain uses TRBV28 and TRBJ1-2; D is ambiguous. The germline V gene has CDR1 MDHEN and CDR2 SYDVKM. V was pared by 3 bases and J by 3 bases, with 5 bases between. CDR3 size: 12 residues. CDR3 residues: CASSFTYYGYTF. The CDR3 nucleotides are TGTGCCAGCAGTTTTACTTACTATGGCTACACCTTC.

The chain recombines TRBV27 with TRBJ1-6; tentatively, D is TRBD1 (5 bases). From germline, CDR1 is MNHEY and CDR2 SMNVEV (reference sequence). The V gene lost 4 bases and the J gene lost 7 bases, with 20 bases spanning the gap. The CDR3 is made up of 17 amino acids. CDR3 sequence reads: CASSSTPGGGGNSPLHF. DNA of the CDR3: TGTGCCAGCAGTTCCACTCCCGGTGGGGGGGGGAATTCACCCCTCCACTTT.

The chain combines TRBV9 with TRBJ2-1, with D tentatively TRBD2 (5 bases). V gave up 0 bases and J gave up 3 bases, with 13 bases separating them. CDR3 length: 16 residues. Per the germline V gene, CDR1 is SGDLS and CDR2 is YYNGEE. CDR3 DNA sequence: TGTGCCAGCAGCGTAGACCGGGGAGTTGGCTACAATGAGCAGTTCTTC. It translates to CASSVDRGVGYNEQFF.

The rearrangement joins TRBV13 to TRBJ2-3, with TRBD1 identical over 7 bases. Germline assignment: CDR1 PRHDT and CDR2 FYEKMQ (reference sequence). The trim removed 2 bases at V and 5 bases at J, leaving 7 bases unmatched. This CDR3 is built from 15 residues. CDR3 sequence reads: CASSLRVGGIDTQYF. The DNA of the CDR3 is TGTGCCAGCAGCTTAAGGGTAGGGGGCATAGATACGCAGTATTTT.